Described below is a single T cell receptor beta chain sequence and its context. This specimen belongs to a study of blood T cell repertoires in COVID-19. Study summary: COVID-19 samples, acute and convalescent, were from the United States, Italy and Spain. PBMCs, B-cell-depleted T cells, or T cells provided the cDNA or gDNA that made up the material.

Trimming at V came to 4 bases and at J to 12 bases, leaving 4 bases not matched to a gene. This CDR3 has 11 amino acids. Germline V gene data show CDR1 as SGDLS and CDR2 as YYNGEE. The method was immunoSEQ multiplex PCR; TCRdb's version includes in-frame clones alone and lacks a portion of them. The table lists some 150,000 clones, roughly 81% of them singletons. Material for sequencing was peripheral blood. The gene calls are TRBV9 and TRBJ2-1, with 7 positions matching TRBD1. The sequence derives from a human donor with acute or convalescent COVID-19. The donor label of this sample is uncertain. CDR3 bases: TGTGCCAGCAGCCAAGGACAGGCGCAGTTCTTC. This gives the protein CASSQGQAQFF.